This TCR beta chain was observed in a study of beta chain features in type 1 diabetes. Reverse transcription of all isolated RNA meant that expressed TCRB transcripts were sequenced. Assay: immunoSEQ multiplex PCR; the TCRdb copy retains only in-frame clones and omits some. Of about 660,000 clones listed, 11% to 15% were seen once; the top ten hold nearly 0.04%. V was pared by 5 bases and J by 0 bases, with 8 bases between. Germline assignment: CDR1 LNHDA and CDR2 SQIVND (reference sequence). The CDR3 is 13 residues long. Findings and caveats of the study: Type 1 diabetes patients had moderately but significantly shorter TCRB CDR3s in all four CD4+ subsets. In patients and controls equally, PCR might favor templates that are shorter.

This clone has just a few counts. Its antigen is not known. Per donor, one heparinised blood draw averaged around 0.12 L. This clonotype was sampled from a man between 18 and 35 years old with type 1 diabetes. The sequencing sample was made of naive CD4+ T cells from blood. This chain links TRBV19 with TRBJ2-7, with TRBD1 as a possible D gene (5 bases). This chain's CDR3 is CASSAQGSYEQYF. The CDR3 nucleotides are TGTGCCAGTAGTGCTCAGGGCTCCTACGAGCAGTACTTC. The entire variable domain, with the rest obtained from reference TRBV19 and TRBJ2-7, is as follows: DGGITQSPKYLFRKEGQNVTLSCEQNLNHDAMYWYRQDPGQGLRLIYYSQIVNDFQKGDIAEGYSVSREKKESFPLTVTSAQKNPTAFYLCASSAQGSYEQYFGPGTRLTVT.